This TCR beta chain was found in a study of blood T cells in healthy people across ages. The table lists this clonotype with a few counts. This CDR3 comprises 14 residues. Trimming took off 5 bases at V and 1 base at J, with 11 bases between the two ends. Germline CDR1 and CDR2: ENHRY and SYGVKD. Primed by a sample-barcoded 5' primer and a J-beta primer mix, a second PCR proceeded for about 6 to 11 cycles. MiXCR was run by TCRdb on the 5' RACE reads, yielding one entry per CDR3 protein. The table records some 1.8 million distinct CDR3 sequences, 35% to 50% of them present only once. The V and J genes are TRBV10-3 and TRBJ1-1; D is unresolved. The sequence derives from a human donor in good health. Sequencing used blood. In DNA form, the CDR3 reads TGTGCCATCAGTTCTTTGAACAAGAACACTGAAGCTTTCTTT. It specifies CAISSLNKNTEAFF.